This T cell receptor beta chain was captured by sequencing in a study of human T cells and chemical hapten exposure. TCRdb re-called the RACE reads through MiXCR, storing one row per CDR3 protein. The sample gives 190,000 or so distinct CDR3 sequences, around 25% of which show up once; over 2% is in the top ten. The sample holds many counts of this clonotype. Time point of the sample: patch test 3, about 24 weeks after DPC sensitization. The treatment here: therapeutic diphenylcyclopropenone sensitization with weekly scalp DPC. Sample donors consisted of patients with alopecia, aged 18 to 70 years, who were suitable for DPC. The receptor was derived from a woman aged 40 to 50 with alopecia areata. Some clones in this sample may be carry-over from other donors' samples. Sequencing was performed on whole blood, taken in connection with sensitization to the hapten diphenylcyclopropenone (DPC).

The CDR3 region is CSADLQGVVTEAFF. The DNA of the CDR3 is TGCAGCGCTGACCTTCAGGGGGTGGTCACTGAAGCTTTCTTT. The chain combines TRBV29-1 with TRBJ1-1; TRBD1 matches 7 bases. From germline, CDR1 is SQVTM and CDR2 ANQGSEA. V was pared by 7 bases and J by 4 bases, with 12 bases of the junction left unmatched. CDR3 length equals 14 residues.